This TCR beta chain was captured by sequencing in a study of T cell repertoires in cytomegalovirus infection. Study as a whole: CMV infection and matching HLA type were both indicated by public TCR beta signatures.

The V end lost 8 bases, the J end lost 8 bases, and 15 bases lay between the germline ends. The germline V gene has CDR1 LGHDT and CDR2 YNNKEL (reference sequence). This CDR3 region has 12 residues. TCRdb ran MiXCR on the reads and lists one entry per CDR3 protein. The table has 490,000 or so distinct CDR3 sequences, around 10% seen once; the top ten hold approximately 10%. At least ten counts were recorded for this clonotype. The chain recombines TRBV3-1 with TRBJ1-2; D is possibly TRBD1 (5 bases). The material sequenced was PBMCs. The sequence derives from a human donor in good health (CMV status not recorded). Some clones in this sample may be carry-over from other donors' samples. CDR3 sequence: CASGGLGVGYTF. In DNA form, the CDR3 reads TGTGCCAGCGGGGGACTTGGGGTCGGCTACACCTTC.